The 9 T cell receptor beta chains below were found in one sample sequenced in a study of PD-1 blockade in classical Hodgkin lymphoma. After autologous stem cell transplantation all patients relapsed, and prior brentuximab vedotin exposure differed between cohorts. Using immunoSEQ multiplex PCR, the repertoire was profiled, and TCRdb retains in-frame clones only, with some absent. The repertoire holds 35,000 to 45,000 clones, with roughly three quarters as singletons. The sample was peripheral blood mononuclear cells (PBMCs), taken before the second cycle of nivolumab. The receptors here all came from a human donor with classical Hodgkin lymphoma.

This clone has a single count. The chain links TRBV29-1 to TRBJ2-6, with D hard to call. The V and J ends lost 4 bases and 5 bases respectively, with 15 bases between them. CDR1 SQVTM and CDR2 ANQGSEA come from the germline V gene. This CDR3 comprises 15 residues. The CDR3 bases are TGCAGCGTTGCAGGCATACAAAGTCGGGCCAACGTCCTGACTTTC. It is translated as CSVAGIQSRANVLTF.

This rearrangement joins TRBV18 to TRBJ2-7; either TRBD1 or TRBD2 may fit D (5 bases each). Germline lookup yields CDR1 KGHSH and CDR2 LQKENI. This CDR3 spans 13 amino acids. The germline V and J ends were trimmed by 3 bases and 2 bases, with 8 bases remaining between them. The CDR3: CASSPGDAYEQYF. The CDR3 nucleotides read TGTGCCAGCTCACCGGGGGACGCCTACGAGCAGTACTTC. Full variable domain (outside the CDR3, taken from reference TRBV18 and TRBJ2-7): NAGVMQNPRHLVRRRGQEARLRCSPMKGHSHVYWYRQLPEEGLKFMVYLQKENIIDESGMPKERFSAEFPKEGPSILRIQQVVRGDSAAYFCASSPGDAYEQYFGPGTRLTVT.

The chain couples TRBV18 to TRBJ2-1; D is unresolved. The CDR3 consists of 11 residues. The V gene lost 4 bases and the J gene lost 6 bases, with 4 bases spanning the gap. Germline V gene data show CDR1 as KGHSH and CDR2 as LQKENI. As DNA, the CDR3 is TGTGCCAGCTCACTTGTCAATGAGCAGTTCTTC. This sequence encodes CASSLVNEQFF.

This chain joins TRBV10-3 and TRBJ1-1; a weak D match, TRBD1 (6 bases). The CDR3 spans 15 residues. The V end was cut by 0 bases, the J end by 8 bases, with 16 bases between. CDR1 ENHRY and CDR2 SYGVKD come from the germline V gene. The CDR3 coding sequence is TGTGCCATCAGTGAGTCCCGGGGGGGGCGCGTAGAAGCTTTCTTT. It codes for CAISESRGGRVEAFF.

This chain joins TRBV7-9 and TRBJ2-2; D may be TRBD1 (7 bases). V was shortened by 5 bases and J by 9 bases, with 16 bases between the two germline ends. The CDR3 covers 14 residues. Germline assignment: CDR1 SEHNR and CDR2 FQNEAQ (reference sequence). DNA of the CDR3: TGTGCCAGCAGCGACGTGCGGGACAGCTGGGAGCTGTTTTTT. Translated, it gives CASSDVRDSWELFF.

The chain couples TRBV19 to TRBJ1-5; no clear D gene. The V and J ends lost 1 base and 5 bases respectively, with 3 bases between them. Germline V gives CDR1 LNHDA, CDR2 SQIVND (reference sequence). The CDR3 runs to 12 residues. In nucleotides, the CDR3 is TGTGCCAGTAGTATAGGGGATCAGCCCCAGCATTTT. This translates into CASSIGDQPQHF.

This clone was detected only a few times. This chain connects TRBV6-5 to TRBJ1-2; TRBD1 is a possible D gene (5 bases). CDR1 and CDR2 from the germline V gene are MNHEY and SVGAGI. CDR3 length: 13 amino acids. Trimming cost V 0 bases and J 7 bases, with 9 bases left between them. The CDR3 region is CASSYSGRAGYTF. The CDR3 DNA reads as TGTGCCAGCAGTTACTCAGGCAGGGCTGGCTACACCTTC.

This clone was recorded once. This sequence joins TRBV28 and TRBJ2-7, with TRBD1 matching over 8 bases. Germline V lookup: CDR1 MDHEN, CDR2 SYDVKM. CDR3 size: 14 residues. Trimming took 3 bases from V and 7 from J; bases not matched to a gene: 8. This CDR3 is CASSLGQGAGEQYF. The CDR3 DNA sequence: TGTGCCAGCAGTTTGGGGCAGGGGGCTGGTGAGCAGTACTTC.

This clone was counted a single time. The chain carries TRBV19 and TRBJ2-1; 9 nucleotides match TRBD1. The germline V gene encodes CDR1 LNHDA and CDR2 SQIVND (reference sequence). V lost 3 bases, J lost 4 bases, and 7 bases stayed unmatched. The CDR3 spans 16 residues. The DNA of the CDR3 is TGTGCCAGTAGTATGTCCGGGACAGGGCGTTACAATGAGCAGTTCTTC. This sequence encodes CASSMSGTGRYNEQFF.